A single sample is the source of the 13 T cell receptor beta chains below, sequenced in a study of immune evolution from preneoplasia to lung adenocarcinoma. Measured with immunoSEQ multiplex PCR; TCRdb has only the in-frame clones, and not every one. The sample carries around 8,000 clones, roughly 80% recorded once. The sample comprised FFPE invasive lung adenocarcinoma tissue. These receptors were obtained from a person between 50 and 69 years old with lung adenocarcinoma.

The gene calls are TRBV5-4 and TRBJ2-7; TRBD2 aligns across 11 bases. The CDR3 runs to 15 residues. The V and J ends lost 4 bases and 2 bases, in that order; junction bases with no gene match: 5. The V gene's germline CDR1 is SGHNT and CDR2 YYREEE (reference sequence). The CDR3 nucleotides read TGTGCCAGCAGCCCTCTAGCGGGAGGTACCTACGAGCAGTACTTC. It encodes CASSPLAGGTYEQYF.

This chain links TRBV2 with TRBJ1-6; no clear D gene. The length of the CDR3 is 16 residues. Trimming removed 7 bases at V and 3 bases at J, with 16 bases between. Germline loops: CDR1 SNHLY, CDR2 FYNNEI. In DNA, the CDR3 is TGTGCCAGCATGGCCGGTCCGGGAGGCTATAATTCACCCCTCCACTTT. Translating gives CASMAGPGGYNSPLHF.

In its sample, this clone was seen once. The rearrangement joins TRBV7-6 to TRBJ2-3, with TRBD2 matching over 8 bases. The germline CDR1 and CDR2 sequences are SGHVS and FNYEAQ. This CDR3 has 16 residues. Trimming at V came to 1 base and at J to 4 bases, leaving 7 bases not matched to a gene. The CDR3: CASSLGSGMAADTQYF. For the CDR3, the DNA is TGTGCCAGCAGCTTAGGTAGCGGGATGGCGGCAGATACGCAGTATTTT.

The chain employs TRBV28 and TRBJ1-1; D not certain. Germline assignment: CDR1 MDHEN and CDR2 SYDVKM. This CDR3 is built from 14 residues. Trimming removed 6 bases from V and 4 bases from J, with 15 bases in between. For the CDR3, the DNA is TGTGCCAGCAGCCACTTGACTCGGGGCACTGAAGCTTTCTTT. Its translation: CASSHLTRGTEAFF. The whole variable domain, remainder taken from reference TRBV28 and TRBJ1-1, is DVKVTQSSRYLVKRTGEKVFLECVQDMDHENMFWYRQDPGLGLRLIYFSYDVKMKEKGDIPEGYSVSREKKERFSLILESASTNQTSMYLCASSHLTRGTEAFFGQGTRLTVV.

The V call is TRBV11-2, the J call TRBJ2-5; 7 bases agree with TRBD2. Germline V CDR1 and CDR2: SGHAT, FQNNGV. The CDR3 runs 15 residues. The trim removed 1 base at V and 9 bases at J, leaving 11 bases unmatched. CDR3 residues: CASSLGGGGRLSQYF. The CDR3 DNA sequence: TGTGCCAGCAGCTTAGGGGGGGGTGGTCGTTTGTCCCAGTACTTC.

The V and J genes are TRBV10-3 and TRBJ2-7; no clear D. The germline gives CDR1 ENHRY, CDR2 SYGVKD. This CDR3 has 13 amino acids. V was shortened by 3 bases and J by 4 bases, with 10 bases between the two germline ends. Here the CDR3 DNA reads TGTGCCATCAGTGATCGGCTGGGGTACGAGCAGTACTTC. This codes for CAISDRLGYEQYF.

This clone was seen more than once but under ten times. The chain carries TRBV19 and TRBJ1-3, with D hard to call. The CDR3 loop spans 12 amino acids. Trimming took off 5 bases at V and 8 bases at J, with 10 bases between the two ends. In germline, CDR1 is LNHDA, CDR2 SQIVND (reference sequence). The CDR3 DNA reads TGTGCCAGTAGTCCGTCTCGGGACACCATATATTTT. It specifies CASSPSRDTIYF.

J is TRBJ1-1 and V is TRBV18; D gene unclear. The CDR3 is 18 amino acids. V was pared by 4 bases and J by 1 base, with 22 bases between. In germline, CDR1 is KGHSH, CDR2 LQKENI. CDR3 coding DNA: TGTGCCAGCTCACTACGTTTCGGACCCCCTCCCGGGAACACTGAAGCTTTCTTT. It translates to CASSLRFGPPPGNTEAFF.

The sample holds a few counts of this clone. The chain uses TRBV6-1 and TRBJ2-7; no firm D call. Per germline, CDR1 MNHNS and CDR2 SASEGT. Trimming shortened V by 7 bases and J by 6 bases, and 13 bases separated the two germline ends. This CDR3 contains 12 residues. The CDR3 nucleotides read TGTGCCAGCACGGCTAGGTTGGGCGAGCAGTACTTC. It yields the protein CASTARLGEQYF.

V usage is TRBV7-9 and J usage is TRBJ2-5; 7 bases are shared with TRBD1. Germline loops: CDR1 SEHNR, CDR2 FQNEAQ (reference sequence). Germline trimming cut 5 bases from V and 1 base from J; bases unmatched to any gene: 13. This CDR3 is 17 amino acids long. CDR3 nucleotide sequence: TGTGCCAGCAGCCCCGGGACAGCCTTCGGGCTCCAAGAGACCCAGTACTTC. Translation gives CASSPGTAFGLQETQYF.

The chain employs TRBV27 and TRBJ2-2; a possible D gene is TRBD2 (5 bases). The germline V gene encodes CDR1 MNHEY and CDR2 SMNVEV (reference sequence). The V end lost 4 bases, the J end lost 6 bases, and 18 bases lay between the germline ends. The CDR3 extends over 16 amino acids. The CDR3: CASSYTRGLVSGELFF. The CDR3 coding sequence is TGTGCCAGCAGTTACACCCGCGGGCTAGTCTCCGGGGAGCTGTTTTTT.

The chain couples TRBV5-4 to TRBJ2-2; 9 nucleotides line up with TRBD2. The CDR3 totals 15 residues. The junction had 5 bases not matched to a gene; V was cut back by 1 base and J by 7 bases. Germline V gene lookup returns CDR1 SGHNT and CDR2 YYREEE (reference sequence). The CDR3 reads CASSLLAGRNGELFF. The CDR3 DNA reads TGTGCCAGCAGCTTGCTAGCGGGACGAAACGGGGAGCTGTTTTTT.

The V gene is TRBV5-1, the J gene TRBJ2-7; D gene uncertain. Germline V gene lookup returns CDR1 SGHRS and CDR2 YFSETQ. This CDR3 is 15 amino acids long. V lost 0 bases and J lost 2, with 12 bases in between. Written as DNA, the CDR3 is TGCGCCAGCAGCTTGGTGCAGGATGGGGCCTACGAGCAGTACTTC. Its protein is CASSLVQDGAYEQYF. Filled out from reference TRBV5-1 and TRBJ2-7, the complete variable domain reads KAGVTQTPRYLIKTRGQQVTLSCSPISGHRSVSWYQQTPGQGLQFLFEYFSETQRNKGNFPGRFSGRQFSNSRSEMNVSTLELGDSALYLCASSLVQDGAYEQYFGPGTRLTVT.